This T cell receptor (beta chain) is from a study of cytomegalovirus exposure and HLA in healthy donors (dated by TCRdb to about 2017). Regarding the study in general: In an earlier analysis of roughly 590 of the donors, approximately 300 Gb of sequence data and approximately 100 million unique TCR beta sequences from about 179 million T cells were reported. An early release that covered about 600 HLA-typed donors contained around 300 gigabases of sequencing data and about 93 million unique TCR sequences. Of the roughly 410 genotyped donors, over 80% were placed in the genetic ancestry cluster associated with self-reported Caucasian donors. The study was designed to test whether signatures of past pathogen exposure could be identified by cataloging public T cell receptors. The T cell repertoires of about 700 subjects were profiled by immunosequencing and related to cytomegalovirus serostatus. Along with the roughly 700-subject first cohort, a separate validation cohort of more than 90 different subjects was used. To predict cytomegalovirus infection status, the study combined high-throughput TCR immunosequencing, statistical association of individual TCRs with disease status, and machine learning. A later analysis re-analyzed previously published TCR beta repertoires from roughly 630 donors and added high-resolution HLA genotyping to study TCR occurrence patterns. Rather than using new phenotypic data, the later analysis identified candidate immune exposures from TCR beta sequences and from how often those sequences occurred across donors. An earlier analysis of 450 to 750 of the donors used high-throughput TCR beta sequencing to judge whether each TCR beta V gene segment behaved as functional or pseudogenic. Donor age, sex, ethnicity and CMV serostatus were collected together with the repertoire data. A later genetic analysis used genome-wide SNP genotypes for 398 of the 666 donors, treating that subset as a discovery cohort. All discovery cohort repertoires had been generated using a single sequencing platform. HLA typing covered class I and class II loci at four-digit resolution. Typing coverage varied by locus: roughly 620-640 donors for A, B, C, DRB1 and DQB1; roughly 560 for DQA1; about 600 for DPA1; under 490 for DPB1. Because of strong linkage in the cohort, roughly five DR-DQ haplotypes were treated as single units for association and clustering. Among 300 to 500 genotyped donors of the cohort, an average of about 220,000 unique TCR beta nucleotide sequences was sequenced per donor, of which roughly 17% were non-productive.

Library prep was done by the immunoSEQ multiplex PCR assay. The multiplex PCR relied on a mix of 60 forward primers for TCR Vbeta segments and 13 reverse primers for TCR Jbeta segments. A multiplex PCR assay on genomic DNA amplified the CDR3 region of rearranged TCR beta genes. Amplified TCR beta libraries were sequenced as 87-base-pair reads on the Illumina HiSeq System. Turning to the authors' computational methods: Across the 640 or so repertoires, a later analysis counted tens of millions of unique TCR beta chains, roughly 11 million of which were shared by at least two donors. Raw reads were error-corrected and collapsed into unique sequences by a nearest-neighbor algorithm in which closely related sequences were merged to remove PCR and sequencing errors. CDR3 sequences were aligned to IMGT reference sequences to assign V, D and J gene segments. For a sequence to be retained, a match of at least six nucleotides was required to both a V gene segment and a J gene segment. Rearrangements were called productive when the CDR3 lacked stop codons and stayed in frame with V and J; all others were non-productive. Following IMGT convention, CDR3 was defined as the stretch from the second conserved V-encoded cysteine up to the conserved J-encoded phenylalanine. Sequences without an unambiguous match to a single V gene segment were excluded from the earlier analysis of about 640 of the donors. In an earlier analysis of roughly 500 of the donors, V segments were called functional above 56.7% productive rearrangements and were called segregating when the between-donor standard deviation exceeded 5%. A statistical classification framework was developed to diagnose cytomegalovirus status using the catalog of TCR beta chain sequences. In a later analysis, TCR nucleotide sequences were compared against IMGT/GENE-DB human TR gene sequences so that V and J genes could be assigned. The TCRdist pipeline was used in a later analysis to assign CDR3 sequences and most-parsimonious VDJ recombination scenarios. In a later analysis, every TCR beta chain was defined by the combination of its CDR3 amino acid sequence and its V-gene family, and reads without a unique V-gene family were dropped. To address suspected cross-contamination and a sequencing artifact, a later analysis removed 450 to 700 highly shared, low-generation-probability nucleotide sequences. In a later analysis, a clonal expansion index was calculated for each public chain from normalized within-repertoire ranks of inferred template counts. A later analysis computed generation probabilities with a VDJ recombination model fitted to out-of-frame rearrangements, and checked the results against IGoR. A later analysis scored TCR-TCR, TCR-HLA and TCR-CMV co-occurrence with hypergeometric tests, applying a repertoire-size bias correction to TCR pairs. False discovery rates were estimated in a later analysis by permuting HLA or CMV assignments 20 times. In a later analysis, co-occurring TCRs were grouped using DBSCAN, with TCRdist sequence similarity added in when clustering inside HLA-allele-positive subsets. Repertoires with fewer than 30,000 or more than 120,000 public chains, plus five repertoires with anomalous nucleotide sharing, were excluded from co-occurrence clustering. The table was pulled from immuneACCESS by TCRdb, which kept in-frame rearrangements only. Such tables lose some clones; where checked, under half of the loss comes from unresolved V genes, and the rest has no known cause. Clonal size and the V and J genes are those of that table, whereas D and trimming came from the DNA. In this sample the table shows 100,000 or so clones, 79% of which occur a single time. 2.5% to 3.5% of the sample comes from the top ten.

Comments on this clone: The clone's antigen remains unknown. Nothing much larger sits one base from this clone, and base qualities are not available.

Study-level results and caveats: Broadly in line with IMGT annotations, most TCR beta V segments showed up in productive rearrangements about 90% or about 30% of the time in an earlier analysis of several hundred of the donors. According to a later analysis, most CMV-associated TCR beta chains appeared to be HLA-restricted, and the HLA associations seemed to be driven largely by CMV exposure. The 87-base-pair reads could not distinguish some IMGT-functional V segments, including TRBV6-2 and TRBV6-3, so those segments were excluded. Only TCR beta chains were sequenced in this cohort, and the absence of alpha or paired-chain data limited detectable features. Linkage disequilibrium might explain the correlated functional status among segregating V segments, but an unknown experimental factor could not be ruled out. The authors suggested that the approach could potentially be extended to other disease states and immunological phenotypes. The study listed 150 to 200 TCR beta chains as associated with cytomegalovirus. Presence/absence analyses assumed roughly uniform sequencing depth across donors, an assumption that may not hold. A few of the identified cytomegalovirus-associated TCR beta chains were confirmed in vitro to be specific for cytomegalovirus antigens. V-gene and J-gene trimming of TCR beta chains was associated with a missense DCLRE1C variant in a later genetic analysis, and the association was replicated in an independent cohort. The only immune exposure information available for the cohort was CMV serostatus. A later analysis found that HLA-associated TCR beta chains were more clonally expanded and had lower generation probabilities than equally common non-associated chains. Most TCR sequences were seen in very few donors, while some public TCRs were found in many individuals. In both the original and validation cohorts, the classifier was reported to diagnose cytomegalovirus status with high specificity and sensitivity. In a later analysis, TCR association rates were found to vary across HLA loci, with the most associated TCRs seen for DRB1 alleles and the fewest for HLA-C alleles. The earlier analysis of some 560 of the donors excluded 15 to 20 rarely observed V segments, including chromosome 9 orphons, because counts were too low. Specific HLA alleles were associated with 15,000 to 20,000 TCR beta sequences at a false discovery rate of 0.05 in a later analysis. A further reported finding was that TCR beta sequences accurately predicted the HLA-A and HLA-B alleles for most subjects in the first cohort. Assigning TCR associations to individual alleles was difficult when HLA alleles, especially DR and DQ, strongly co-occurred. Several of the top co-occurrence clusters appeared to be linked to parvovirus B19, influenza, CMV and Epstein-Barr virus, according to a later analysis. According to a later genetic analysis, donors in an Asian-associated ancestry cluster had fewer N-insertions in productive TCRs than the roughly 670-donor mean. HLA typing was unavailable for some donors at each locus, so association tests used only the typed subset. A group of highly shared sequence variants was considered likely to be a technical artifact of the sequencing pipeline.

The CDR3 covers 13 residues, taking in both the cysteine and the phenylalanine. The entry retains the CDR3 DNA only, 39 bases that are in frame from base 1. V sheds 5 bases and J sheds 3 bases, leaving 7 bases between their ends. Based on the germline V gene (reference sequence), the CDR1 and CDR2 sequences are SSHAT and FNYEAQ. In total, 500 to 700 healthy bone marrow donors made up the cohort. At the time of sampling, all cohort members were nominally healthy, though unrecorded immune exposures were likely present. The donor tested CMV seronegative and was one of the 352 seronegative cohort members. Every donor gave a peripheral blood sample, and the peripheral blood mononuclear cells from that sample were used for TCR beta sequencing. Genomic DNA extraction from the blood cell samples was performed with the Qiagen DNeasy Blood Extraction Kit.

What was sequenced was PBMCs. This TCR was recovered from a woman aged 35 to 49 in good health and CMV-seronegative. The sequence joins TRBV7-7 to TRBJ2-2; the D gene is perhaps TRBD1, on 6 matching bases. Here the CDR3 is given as CASSPGDTGELFF. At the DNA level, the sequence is TGTGCCAGCAGCCCAGGGGACACCGGGGAGCTGTTTTTT.